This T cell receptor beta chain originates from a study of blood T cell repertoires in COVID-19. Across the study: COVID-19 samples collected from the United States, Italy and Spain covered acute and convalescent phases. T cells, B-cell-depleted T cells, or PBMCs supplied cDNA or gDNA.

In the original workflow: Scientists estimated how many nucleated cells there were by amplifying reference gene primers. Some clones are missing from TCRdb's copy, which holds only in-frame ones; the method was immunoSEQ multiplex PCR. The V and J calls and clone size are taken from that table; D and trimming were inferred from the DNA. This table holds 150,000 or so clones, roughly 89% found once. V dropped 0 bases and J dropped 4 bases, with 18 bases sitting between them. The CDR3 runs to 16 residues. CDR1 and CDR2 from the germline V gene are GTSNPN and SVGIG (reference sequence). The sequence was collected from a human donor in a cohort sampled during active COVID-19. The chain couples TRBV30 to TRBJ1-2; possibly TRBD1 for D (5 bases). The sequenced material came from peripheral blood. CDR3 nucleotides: TGTGCCTGGAGTGTACGGGGGGGGTCACCCTTCTATGGCTACACCTTC. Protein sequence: CAWSVRGGSPFYGYTF.